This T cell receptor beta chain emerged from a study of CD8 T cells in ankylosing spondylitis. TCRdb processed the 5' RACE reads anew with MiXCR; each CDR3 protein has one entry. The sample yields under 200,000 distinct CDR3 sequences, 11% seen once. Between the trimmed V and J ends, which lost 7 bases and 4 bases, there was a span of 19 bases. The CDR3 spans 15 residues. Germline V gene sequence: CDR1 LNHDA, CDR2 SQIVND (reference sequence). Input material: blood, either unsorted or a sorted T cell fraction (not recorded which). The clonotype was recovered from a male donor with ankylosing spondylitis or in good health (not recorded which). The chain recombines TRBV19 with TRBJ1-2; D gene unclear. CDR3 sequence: CASIGGPASVYGYTF. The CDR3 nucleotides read TGTGCCAGTATTGGAGGGCCTGCCTCCGTCTATGGCTACACCTTC.